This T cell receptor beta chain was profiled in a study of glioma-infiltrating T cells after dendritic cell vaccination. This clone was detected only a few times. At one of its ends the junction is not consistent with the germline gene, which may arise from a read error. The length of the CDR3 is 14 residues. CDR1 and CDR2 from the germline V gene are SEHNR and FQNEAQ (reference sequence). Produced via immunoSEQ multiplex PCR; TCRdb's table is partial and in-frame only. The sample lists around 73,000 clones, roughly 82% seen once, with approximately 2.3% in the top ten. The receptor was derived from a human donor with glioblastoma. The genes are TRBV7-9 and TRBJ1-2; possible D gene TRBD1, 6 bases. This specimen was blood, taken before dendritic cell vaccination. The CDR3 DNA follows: TGTGCCAGCAGCCTAGCAGGGGTGGACTATGGCTACACCTTC. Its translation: CASSLAGVDYGYTF.